These 20 T cell receptor beta chains share one sample of origin, sequenced in a study of technical replicates of blood from a handful of donors. Method: immunoSEQ multiplex PCR; TCRdb's copy keeps in-frame clones and lacks some. This table has 60,000 to 90,000 clones, 95% appearing once. Source material: T cells isolated from PBMCs. The origin of the receptors is a human donor in good health.

The table lists this clone with a count of one. The chain carries TRBV2 and TRBJ2-7, with D hard to call. The V end was cut by 5 bases, the J end by 3 bases, with 8 bases between. CDR1 and CDR2 (germline): SNHLY, FYNNEI. This CDR3 spans 12 amino acids. The CDR3 DNA is TGTGCCAGCAGTCCCTTAGACTACGAGCAGTACTTC. Amino acids: CASSPLDYEQYF.

The gene calls are TRBV5-4 and TRBJ1-1; TRBD1 might be the D (6 bases). Germline CDR1 and CDR2: SGHNT and YYREEE (reference sequence). V lost 4 bases and J 1 base, leaving 11 bases between the germline ends. The CDR3 is 14 amino acids. CDR3 nucleotides: TGTGCCAGCAGCATAGGACAGCCGAACACTGAAGCTTTCTTT. It is translated as CASSIGQPNTEAFF.

The gene calls are TRBV21-1 and TRBJ2-1; no check of the table's D call, TRBD1, against the DNA was made. TRBV21-1 is a listed pseudogene. CDR3 length: 15 residues. The CDR3 here is CASSKMWPQGPEQFF. In DNA form, the CDR3 reads TGTGCCAGCAGCAAAATGTGGCCACAGGGTCCTGAGCAGTTCTTC.

This chain uses TRBV11-2 with TRBJ2-7, with TRBD2 matching 11 bases. Unmatched junction bases numbered 9, after V lost 5 bases and J lost 3 bases. The CDR3 spans 16 residues. From germline, CDR1 is SGHAT and CDR2 FQNNGV. The CDR3 nucleotides are TGTGCCAGCAGCCACGCCGGGACTAGCGGTATCTACGAGCAGTACTTC. Translating gives CASSHAGTSGIYEQYF.

The chain links TRBV7-9 to TRBJ1-4; D perhaps matches TRBD1 (6 bases). The CDR3 is 14 amino acids. CDR1 is SEHNR and CDR2 is FQNEAQ in the germline V gene (reference sequence). The V gene lost 2 bases and the J gene lost 11 bases, with 15 bases spanning the gap. CDR3 nucleotide sequence: TGTGCCAGCAGCTTACTCAGGGGAGGGGAGAAACTGTTTTTT. Its protein is CASSLLRGGEKLFF.

The chain carries TRBV4-1 and TRBJ2-7; no firm D call. V lost 4 bases, J lost 5 bases, and 15 bases lay in between. The CDR3 is 14 amino acids. In germline, CDR1 is MGHRA, CDR2 YSYEKL. The CDR3 reads CASSPEPSRDEQYF. CDR3 DNA: TGCGCCAGCAGCCCCGAGCCCTCAAGAGACGAGCAGTACTTC.

This clone was seen a single time. The chain uses TRBV7-6 and TRBJ2-7; D perhaps matches TRBD1 (6 bases). V gave up 3 bases and J gave up 4 bases, with 16 bases separating them. The CDR3 length is 15 residues. From germline, CDR1 is SGHVS and CDR2 FNYEAQ. The CDR3, as DNA: TGTGCCAGCAGCTTCACTGGACAGTACGGATACGAGCAGTACTTC. This sequence encodes CASSFTGQYGYEQYF.

The V and J genes are TRBV6-5 and TRBJ1-5; D remains ambiguous. V shed 7 bases and J shed 7 bases, with 11 bases lying between them. Looked up from germline, CDR1 is MNHEY and CDR2 is SVGAGI. The CDR3 totals 12 residues. The CDR3 loop reads CASNGQNQPQHF. As DNA, the CDR3 is TGTGCCAGCAATGGCCAGAACCAGCCCCAGCATTTT.

This chain uses TRBV4-2 with TRBJ2-1, with 13 bases fitting TRBD2. The CDR3 is made up of 18 amino acids. Germline CDR1 is LGHNA and CDR2 is YNFKEQ. Trimming took 0 bases from V and 8 from J; bases not matched to a gene: 10. The CDR3 nucleotides read TGTGCCAGCAGCCAAGAGCCCCGGACTAGCGGGAGAGGGGATGAGCAGTTCTTC. Its protein product is CASSQEPRTSGRGDEQFF.

This chain's CDR3 is CASSGTGEGNQPQHF. The CDR3 nucleotides are TGTGCCAGCAGCGGTACAGGGGAAGGCAATCAGCCCCAGCATTTT. The chain couples TRBV28 to TRBJ1-5, with TRBD1 identical over 7 bases. The trim removed 6 bases at V and 2 bases at J, leaving 7 bases unmatched. CDR3 size: 15 residues. Germline V CDR1 and CDR2: MDHEN, SYDVKM. The variable domain in full, completed from reference TRBV28 and TRBJ1-5, reads DVKVTQSSRYLVKRTGEKVFLECVQDMDHENMFWYRQDPGLGLRLIYFSYDVKMKEKGDIPEGYSVSREKKERFSLILESASTNQTSMYLCASSGTGEGNQPQHFGDGTRLSIL.

The chain links TRBV4-2 to TRBJ2-3; D is perhaps TRBD2 (6 bases). The CDR3 spans 14 residues. Looked up from germline, CDR1 is LGHNA and CDR2 is YNFKEQ. The V gene lost 1 base and the J gene lost 2 bases, with 7 bases spanning the gap. In DNA form, the CDR3 reads TGTGCCAGCAGCCAAGGGACTACCACAGATACGCAGTATTTT. Translating it yields CASSQGTTTDTQYF.

This clone was seen once. The rearrangement links TRBV5-1 to TRBJ2-7, with 16 bases identical to TRBD2. The germline V gene encodes CDR1 SGHRS and CDR2 YFSETQ. The CDR3 is 17 residues long. V trimming: 0 bases; J trimming: 4 bases; junction bases outside the gene matches: 4. The CDR3 bases are TGCGCCAGCAGCTTGGCCAAGGGACTAGCGGGGGGGTACGAGCAGTACTTC. Protein sequence: CASSLAKGLAGGYEQYF.

The rearrangement links TRBV5-1 to TRBJ2-7; 11 nucleotides align to TRBD1. J was trimmed by 2 bases and V by 3 bases; bases with no gene match: 7. The CDR3 extends over 16 amino acids. Germline V CDR1 and CDR2: SGHRS, YFSETQ. Written as DNA, the CDR3 is TGCGCCAGCAGCTGGGGGGGACAGGGGGGAACCTACGAGCAGTACTTC. Protein product: CASSWGGQGGTYEQYF.

The V call is TRBV30, the J call TRBJ2-5, with 10 bases that match TRBD1. The CDR3 totals 14 residues. After removal of 3 bases from V and 8 bases from J, the junction contained 9 bases not matched to a gene. CDR1 is GTSNPN and CDR2 is SVGIG in the germline V gene (reference sequence). CDR3 amino acids: CAWSTGTGEVTQYF. The CDR3 coding sequence is TGTGCCTGGAGCACCGGGACAGGGGAAGTTACCCAGTACTTC.

V gene TRBV19 combines with J gene TRBJ2-7, with TRBD1 matching 9 bases. Germline V CDR1 and CDR2: LNHDA, SQIVND (reference sequence). Trimming removed 3 bases from V and 3 bases from J; junction bases left unmatched: 6. The CDR3 sequence is 15 residues long. Here the CDR3 reads CASSIAGTGNYEQYF. CDR3 nucleotides: TGTGCCAGTAGTATTGCGGGGACAGGGAACTACGAGCAGTACTTC.

The chain couples TRBV29-1 to TRBJ1-1, with unresolved D. V lost 3 bases and J lost 0, with 8 bases in between. The germline gives CDR1 SQVTM, CDR2 ANQGSEA. CDR3 length: 13 amino acids. CDR3 sequence (DNA): TGCAGCGTTGAGAACAGAATGAACACTGAAGCTTTCTTT. Amino acids: CSVENRMNTEAFF.

The CDR3: CASSGGLAGGTDTQYF. The CDR3, as DNA: TGTGCCAGCAGCGGGGGACTAGCGGGAGGCACAGATACGCAGTATTTT. This sequence joins TRBV7-9 and TRBJ2-3; 14 bases are shared with TRBD2. Unmatched junction bases numbered 2, after V lost 5 bases and J lost 1 base. From germline, CDR1 is SEHNR and CDR2 FQNEAQ (reference sequence). The CDR3 sequence is 16 residues long.

As regards this clone: A read error may account for a junction end that differs from germline. The chain uses TRBV7-7 and TRBJ2-2, with 7 nucleotides matching TRBD1. CDR3 length equals 17 residues. Looked up from germline, CDR1 is SSHAT and CDR2 is FNYEAQ (reference sequence). This chain's CDR3 is CASSQGTDVLGTGELFF. The CDR3, as DNA: TGTGCTAGCAGCCAGGGGACAGACGTCCTTGGCACCGGGGAGCTGTTTTTT.

The J gene is TRBJ1-5, the V gene TRBV19; 7 nucleotides align to TRBD1. Trimming took 6 bases from V and 10 from J; bases not matched to a gene: 9. The V gene's germline CDR1 is LNHDA and CDR2 SQIVND (reference sequence). The CDR3 sequence is 13 residues long. CDR3 in amino acids: CASRGGQIDPQHF. The DNA for the CDR3 is TGTGCCAGTAGGGGGGGACAGATAGACCCCCAGCATTTT.

The rearrangement joins TRBV28 to TRBJ2-1; 11 bases match TRBD2. This CDR3 region has 15 residues. V shed 6 bases, J shed 5 bases, and the junction held 6 bases outside the gene matches. The germline V gene has CDR1 MDHEN and CDR2 SYDVKM. The CDR3 region is CASRGLAGGNNEQFF. The CDR3 bases are TGTGCCAGCAGGGGGCTAGCGGGAGGAAACAATGAGCAGTTCTTC.